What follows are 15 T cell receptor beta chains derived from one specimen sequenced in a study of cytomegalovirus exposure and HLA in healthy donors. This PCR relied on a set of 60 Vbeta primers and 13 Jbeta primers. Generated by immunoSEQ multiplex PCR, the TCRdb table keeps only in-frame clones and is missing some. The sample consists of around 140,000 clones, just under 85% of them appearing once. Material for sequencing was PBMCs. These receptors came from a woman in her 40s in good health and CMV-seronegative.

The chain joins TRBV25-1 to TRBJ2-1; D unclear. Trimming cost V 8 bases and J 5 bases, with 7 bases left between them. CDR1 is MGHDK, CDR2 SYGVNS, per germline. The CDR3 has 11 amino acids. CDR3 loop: CASRLHNEQFF. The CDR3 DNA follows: TGTGCCAGCCGACTCCACAATGAGCAGTTCTTC.

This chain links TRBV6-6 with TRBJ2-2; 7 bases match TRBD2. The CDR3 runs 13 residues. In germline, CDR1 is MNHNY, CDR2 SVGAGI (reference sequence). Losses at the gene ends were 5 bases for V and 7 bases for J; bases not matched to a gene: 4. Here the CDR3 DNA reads TGTGCCAGCAGTAGACTAGCCGGCGGGGAGCTGTTTTTT. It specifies CASSRLAGGELFF.

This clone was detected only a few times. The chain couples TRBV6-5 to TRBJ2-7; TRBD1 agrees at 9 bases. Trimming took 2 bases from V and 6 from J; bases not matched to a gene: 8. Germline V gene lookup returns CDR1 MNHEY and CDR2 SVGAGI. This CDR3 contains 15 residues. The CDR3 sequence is CASSYPGTGSGEQYF. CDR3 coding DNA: TGTGCCAGCAGTTACCCCGGGACAGGGAGTGGCGAGCAGTACTTC.

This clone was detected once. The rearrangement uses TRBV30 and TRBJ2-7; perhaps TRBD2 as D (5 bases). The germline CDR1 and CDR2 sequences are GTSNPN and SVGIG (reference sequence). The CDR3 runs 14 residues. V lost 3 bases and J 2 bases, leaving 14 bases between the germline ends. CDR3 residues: CAWSTGIMAYEQYF. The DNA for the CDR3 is TGTGCCTGGAGCACGGGAATTATGGCCTACGAGCAGTACTTC.

The CDR3 loop is CASSLGGTVKNIQYF. In DNA, the CDR3 is TGTGCCAGCAGCTTAGGCGGGACCGTAAAAAACATTCAGTACTTC. The V gene is TRBV11-2, the J gene TRBJ2-4; perhaps TRBD2 as D (6 bases). The length of the CDR3 is 15 residues. V shed 1 base and J shed 4 bases, with 11 bases lying between them. Per the germline V gene, CDR1 is SGHAT and CDR2 is FQNNGV.

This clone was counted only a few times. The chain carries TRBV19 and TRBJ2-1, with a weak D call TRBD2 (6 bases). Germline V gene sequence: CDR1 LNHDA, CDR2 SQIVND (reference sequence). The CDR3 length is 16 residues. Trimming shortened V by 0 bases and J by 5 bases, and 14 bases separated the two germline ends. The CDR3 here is CASSIESLAINNEQFF. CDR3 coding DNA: TGTGCCAGTAGTATAGAGTCCCTAGCGATCAACAATGAGCAGTTCTTC. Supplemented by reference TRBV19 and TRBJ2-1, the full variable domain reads DGGITQSPKYLFRKEGQNVTLSCEQNLNHDAMYWYRQDPGQGLRLIYYSQIVNDFQKGDIAEGYSVSREKKESFPLTVTSAQKNPTAFYLCASSIESLAINNEQFFGPGTRLTVL.

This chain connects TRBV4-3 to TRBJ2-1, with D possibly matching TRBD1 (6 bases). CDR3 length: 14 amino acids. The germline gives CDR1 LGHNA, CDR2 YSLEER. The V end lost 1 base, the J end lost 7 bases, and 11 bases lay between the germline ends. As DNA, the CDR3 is TGCGCCAGCAGCCAAGGACAGGCGCGGAATGAGCAGTTCTTC. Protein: CASSQGQARNEQFF.

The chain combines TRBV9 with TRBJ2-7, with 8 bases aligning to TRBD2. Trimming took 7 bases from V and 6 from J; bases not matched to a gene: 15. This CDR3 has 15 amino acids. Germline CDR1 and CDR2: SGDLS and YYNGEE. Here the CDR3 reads CASVSRDSGVCEQYF. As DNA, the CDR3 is TGTGCCAGCGTTAGTAGGGATAGCGGGGTGTGCGAGCAGTACTTC.

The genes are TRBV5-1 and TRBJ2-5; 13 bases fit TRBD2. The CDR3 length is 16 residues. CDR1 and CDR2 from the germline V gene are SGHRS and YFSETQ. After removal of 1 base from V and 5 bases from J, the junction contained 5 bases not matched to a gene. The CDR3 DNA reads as TGCGCCAGCAGCTTGTCTACTAGCGGGAGGGGGGAGACCCAGTACTTC. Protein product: CASSLSTSGRGETQYF.

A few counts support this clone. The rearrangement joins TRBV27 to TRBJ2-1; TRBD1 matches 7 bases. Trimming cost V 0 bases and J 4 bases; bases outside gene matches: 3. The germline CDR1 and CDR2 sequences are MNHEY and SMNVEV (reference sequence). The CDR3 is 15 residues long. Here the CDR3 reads CASSLSTDRYNEQFF. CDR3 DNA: TGTGCCAGCAGTTTATCAACGGACAGGTACAATGAGCAGTTCTTC.

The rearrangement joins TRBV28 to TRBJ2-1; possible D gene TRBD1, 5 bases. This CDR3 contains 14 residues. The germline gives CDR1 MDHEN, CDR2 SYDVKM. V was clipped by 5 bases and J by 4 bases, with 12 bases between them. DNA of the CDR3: TGTGCCAGCAGTGTGAGGACACTATACAATGAGCAGTTCTTC. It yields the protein CASSVRTLYNEQFF.

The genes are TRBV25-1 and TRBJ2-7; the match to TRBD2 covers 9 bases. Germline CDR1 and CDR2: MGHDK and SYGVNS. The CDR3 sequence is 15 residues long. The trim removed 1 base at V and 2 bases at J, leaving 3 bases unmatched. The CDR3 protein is CASSEFPSGAYEQYF. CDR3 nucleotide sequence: TGTGCCAGCAGTGAATTTCCTAGCGGGGCCTACGAGCAGTACTTC.

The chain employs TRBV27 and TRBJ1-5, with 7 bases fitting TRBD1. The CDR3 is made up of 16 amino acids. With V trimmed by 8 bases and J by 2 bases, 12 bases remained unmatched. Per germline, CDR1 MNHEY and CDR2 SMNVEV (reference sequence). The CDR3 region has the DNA TGTGCCAGCTGGGACAGTCGGAAAAAGGGCAATCAGCCCCAGCATTTT. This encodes CASWDSRKKGNQPQHF.

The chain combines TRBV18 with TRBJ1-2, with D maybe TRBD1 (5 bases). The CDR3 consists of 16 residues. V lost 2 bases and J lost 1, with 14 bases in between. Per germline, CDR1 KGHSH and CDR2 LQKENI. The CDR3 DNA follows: TGTGCCAGCTCACCAGGGGCCGACTTGGGTAACTATGGCTACACCTTC. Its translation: CASSPGADLGNYGYTF.

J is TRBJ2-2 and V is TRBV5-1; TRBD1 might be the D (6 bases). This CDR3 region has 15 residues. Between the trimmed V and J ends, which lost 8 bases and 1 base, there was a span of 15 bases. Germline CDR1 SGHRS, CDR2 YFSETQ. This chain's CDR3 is CASSTGTLNTGELFF. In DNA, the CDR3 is TGCGCCAGTTCCACCGGGACATTGAACACCGGGGAGCTGTTTTTT.